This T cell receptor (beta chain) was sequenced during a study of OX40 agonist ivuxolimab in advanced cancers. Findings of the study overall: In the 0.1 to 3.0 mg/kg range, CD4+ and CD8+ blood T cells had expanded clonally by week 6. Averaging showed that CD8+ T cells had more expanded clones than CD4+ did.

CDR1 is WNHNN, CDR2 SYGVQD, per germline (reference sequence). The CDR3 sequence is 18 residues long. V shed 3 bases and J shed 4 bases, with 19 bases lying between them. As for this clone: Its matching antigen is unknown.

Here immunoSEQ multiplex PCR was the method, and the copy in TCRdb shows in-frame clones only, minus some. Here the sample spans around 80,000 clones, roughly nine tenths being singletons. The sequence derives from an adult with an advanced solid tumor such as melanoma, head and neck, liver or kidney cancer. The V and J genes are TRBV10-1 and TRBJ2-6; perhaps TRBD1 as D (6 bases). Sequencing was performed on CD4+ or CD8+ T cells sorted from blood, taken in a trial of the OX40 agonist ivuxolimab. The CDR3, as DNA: TGCGCCAGCAGTGACACAGGGTCGCGCTCGGCCGGGGCCAACGTCCTGACTTTC. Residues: CASSDTGSRSAGANVLTF.